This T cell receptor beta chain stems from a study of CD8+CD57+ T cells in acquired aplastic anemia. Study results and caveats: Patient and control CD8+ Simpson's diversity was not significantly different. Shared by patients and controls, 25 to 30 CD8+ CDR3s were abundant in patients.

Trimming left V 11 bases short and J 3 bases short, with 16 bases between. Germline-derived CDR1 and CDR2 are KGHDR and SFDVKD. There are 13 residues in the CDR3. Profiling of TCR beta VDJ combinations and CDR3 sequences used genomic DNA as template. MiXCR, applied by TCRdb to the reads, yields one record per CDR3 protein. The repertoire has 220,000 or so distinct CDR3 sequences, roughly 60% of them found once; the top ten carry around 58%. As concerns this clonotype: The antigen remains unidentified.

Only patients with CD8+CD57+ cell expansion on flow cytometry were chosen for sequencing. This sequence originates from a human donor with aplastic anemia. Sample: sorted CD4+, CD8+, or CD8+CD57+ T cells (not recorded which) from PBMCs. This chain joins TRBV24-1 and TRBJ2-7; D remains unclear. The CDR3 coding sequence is TGTGCCATCAGCCCTGCAAGCTTCTACGAGCAGTACTTC. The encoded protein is CAISPASFYEQYF.